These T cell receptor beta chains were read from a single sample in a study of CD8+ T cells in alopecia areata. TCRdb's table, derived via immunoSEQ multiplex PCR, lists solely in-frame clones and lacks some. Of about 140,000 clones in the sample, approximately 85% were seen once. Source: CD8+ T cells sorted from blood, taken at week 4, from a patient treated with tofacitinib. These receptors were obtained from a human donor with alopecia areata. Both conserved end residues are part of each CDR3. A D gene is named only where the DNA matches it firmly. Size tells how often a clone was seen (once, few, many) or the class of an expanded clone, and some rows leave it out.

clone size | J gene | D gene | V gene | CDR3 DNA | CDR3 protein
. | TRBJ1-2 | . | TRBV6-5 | TGTGCCAGCAGTTACCGCCGAGCTAACTATGGCTACACCTTC | CASSYRRANYGYTF
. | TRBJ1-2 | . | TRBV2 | TGTGCCAGCACCAACCGGGACACAAACTACACCTTC | CASTNRDTNYTF
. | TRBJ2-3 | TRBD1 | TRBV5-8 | TGTGCCAGCAGCCCGGGACAGGGGGCGGGAGATACGCAGTATTTT | CASSPGQGAGDTQYF
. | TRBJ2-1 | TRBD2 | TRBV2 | TGTGCCAGCAGTGGGACTAGCGGGGGTGATGAGCAGTTCTTC | CASSGTSGGDEQFF
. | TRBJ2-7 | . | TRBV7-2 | TGTGCCAGCAGCTTAATCTCCTACGAGCAGTACTTC | CASSLISYEQYF
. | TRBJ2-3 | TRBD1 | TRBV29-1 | TGCAGCGTCTCCGGGACAGGGTTTGGGGTCGAGGGAACGCAGTATTTT | CSVSGTGFGVEGTQYF
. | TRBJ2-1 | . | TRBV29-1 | TGCAGCGTTAACCTCGGGACTCCCTCCTACAATGAGCAGTTCTTC | CSVNLGTPSYNEQFF
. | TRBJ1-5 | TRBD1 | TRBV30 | TGTGCCTGGAGTGACCGGGACAGGGGGCCGGGGAGCAATCAGCCCCAGCATTTT | CAWSDRDRGPGSNQPQHF
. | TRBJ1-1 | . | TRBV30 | TGTGCCTGGAGCGAGGATACTGAAGCTTTCTTT | CAWSEDTEAFF
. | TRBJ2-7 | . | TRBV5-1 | TGCGCCAGCAGCCCACAGGGTACCCGGAGCTCCTACGAGCAGTACTTC | CASSPQGTRSSYEQYF
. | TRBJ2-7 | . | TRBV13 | TGTGCCAGCAGCTTAGGAGGGTCCTACGAGCAGTACTTC | CASSLGGSYEQYF
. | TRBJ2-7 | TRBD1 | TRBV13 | TGTGCCAGCAGCTTAACAGGGGAAAGGGGCGAGCAGTACTTC | CASSLTGERGEQYF
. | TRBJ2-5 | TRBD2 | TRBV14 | TGTGCCAGCAGCTCTAGCGGGGAACTACAAGAGACCCAGTACTTC | CASSSSGELQETQYF
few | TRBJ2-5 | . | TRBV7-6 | TGTGCCAGCAGCTTGGGTAGATACCAAGAGACCCAGTACTTC | CASSLGRYQETQYF
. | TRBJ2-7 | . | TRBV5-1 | TGCGCCAGCAGCTACCGGACAGCACCACTCCTCTACGAGCAGTACTTC | CASSYRTAPLLYEQYF
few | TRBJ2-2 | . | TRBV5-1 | TGCGCCAGCAGCTTGGACAGGGCCCCGAACACCGGGGAGCTGTTTTTT | CASSLDRAPNTGELFF
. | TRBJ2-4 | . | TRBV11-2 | TGTGCCAGCAGCTTAGATGGGGAGGTTTTGGGAAACATTCAGTACTTC | CASSLDGEVLGNIQYF
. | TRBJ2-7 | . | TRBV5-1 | TGCGCCAGCAGCTTAGGTCAGGGTGACGAGCAGTACTTC | CASSLGQGDEQYF
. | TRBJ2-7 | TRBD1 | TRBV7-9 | TGTGCCAGCAGCACATCGGACAGGGAGAAATACTTC | CASSTSDREKYF
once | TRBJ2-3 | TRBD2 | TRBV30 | TGTGCCTGGGGAATAGCGGGGGGGCCAGATACGCAGTATTTT | CAWGIAGGPDTQYF
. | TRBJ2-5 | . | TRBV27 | TGTGCCAGCAGTCCCACCCCGGGGCGTACACAAGAGACCCAGTACTTC | CASSPTPGRTQETQYF
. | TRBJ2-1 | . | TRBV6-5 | TGTGCCAGCAGTTACGGCGGAGTCTACAATGAGCAGTTCTTC | CASSYGGVYNEQFF
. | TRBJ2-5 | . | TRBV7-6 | TGTGCCAGCAGCTTAGATGGGGAGACCCAGTACTTC | CASSLDGETQYF
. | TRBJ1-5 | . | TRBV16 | TGTGCCAGCAGCCATCGACCAGGGGGCAATCAGCCCCAGCATTTT | CASSHRPGGNQPQHF
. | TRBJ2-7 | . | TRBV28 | TGTGCCAGCAATAATTATATGTGGACGGTCGGAGGCTACGAGCAGTACTTC | CASNNYMWTVGGYEQYF
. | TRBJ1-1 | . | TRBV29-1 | TGCAGCGTTGGTGGGGATAGGGAAGCTTTCTTT | CSVGGDREAFF
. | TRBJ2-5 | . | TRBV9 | TGTGCCAGCAGCGTCCAGGGACGGCATCAAGAGACCCAGTACTTC | CASSVQGRHQETQYF
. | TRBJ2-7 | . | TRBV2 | TGTGCCAGCAGTCAAGAGGGGGGGGACGAGCAGTACTTC | CASSQEGGDEQYF
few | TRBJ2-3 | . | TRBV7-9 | TGTGCCAGCAGCGATTGGACGCTTAGCACAGATACGCAGTATTTT | CASSDWTLSTDTQYF
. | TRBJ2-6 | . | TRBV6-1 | TGTGCCAGCAGTGGAGCCTTTTCTGGGGCCAACGTCCTGACTTTC | CASSGAFSGANVLTF
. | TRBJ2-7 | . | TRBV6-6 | TGTGCCAGCAGCCGGGCGTCCGGATACGAGCAGTACTTC | CASSRASGYEQYF
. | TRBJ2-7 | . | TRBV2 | TGTGCCAGCGCCGCAGGGAACGCCTACGAGCAGTACTTC | CASAAGNAYEQYF
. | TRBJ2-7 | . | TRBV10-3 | TGTGCCATCAACCAGGGGGGCGAGCAGTACTTC | CAINQGGEQYF
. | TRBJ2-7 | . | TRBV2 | TGTGCCAGCAGTGAAGCGGGTCAGGGTTGGGAGCAGTACTTC | CASSEAGQGWEQYF
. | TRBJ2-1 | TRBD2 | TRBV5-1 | TGCGCCAGCAGCTTGGGACTAGCGGAGCACAATGAGCAGTTCTTC | CASSLGLAEHNEQFF
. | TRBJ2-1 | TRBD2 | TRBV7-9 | TGTGCCAGCAGCCTGGGACTAGGGGTAGGGAATGAGCAGTTCTTC | CASSLGLGVGNEQFF
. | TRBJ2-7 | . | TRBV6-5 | TGTGCCAGCAGTTCCAGAGTCGTGGGCGAGCAGTACTTC | CASSSRVVGEQYF
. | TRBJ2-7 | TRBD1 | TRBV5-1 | TGCGCCAGCAGCCCGGGACAGGGATTCTACGAGCAGTACTTC | CASSPGQGFYEQYF
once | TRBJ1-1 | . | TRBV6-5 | TGTGCCAGCTTTGGAGGGAACACTGAAGCTTTCTTT | CASFGGNTEAFF
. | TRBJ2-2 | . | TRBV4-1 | TGCGCCAGCAGCCCGGACACCGGGGAGCTGTTTTTT | CASSPDTGELFF
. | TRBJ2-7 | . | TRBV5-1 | TGCGCCAGCAGCTTGGCTAGTATGCAGTACTTC | CASSLASMQYF
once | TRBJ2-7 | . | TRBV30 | TGTGCCCCCCAGGGGTCCCCCTTTTACGAGCAGTACTTC | CAPQGSPFYEQYF
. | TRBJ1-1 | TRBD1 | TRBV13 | TGTGCCAGCAGCACGGACAGGGGCCCACGTGAAGCTTTCTTT | CASSTDRGPREAFF
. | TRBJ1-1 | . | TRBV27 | TGTGCCAGCAGTTATGGATGGGACACTGAAGCTTTCTTT | CASSYGWDTEAFF
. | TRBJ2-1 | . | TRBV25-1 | TGTGCCAGCAGTGACCACAGGAGGGGGGAGCAGTTCTTC | CASSDHRRGEQFF
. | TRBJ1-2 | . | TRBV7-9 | TGTGCCAGCAGTTCCGGAGGGGATGGCTACACCTTC | CASSSGGDGYTF
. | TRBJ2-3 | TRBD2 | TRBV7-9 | TGTGCCAGCAGCTTAGGGCTAGCGGACACAGATACGCAGTATTTT | CASSLGLADTDTQYF
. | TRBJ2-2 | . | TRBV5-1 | TGCGCCAGCAGCCTACTCCGGACGAACACCGGGGAGCTGTTTTTT | CASSLLRTNTGELFF
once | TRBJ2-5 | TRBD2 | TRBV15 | TGTGCCACCAGCACCCCCAGGAGGCGGGGGGGGAAAGAGACCCAGTACTTC | CATSTPRRRGGKETQYF
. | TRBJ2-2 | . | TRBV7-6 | TGTGCCAGCAGCTTAGGACTGGGGGAGCTGTTTTTT | CASSLGLGELFF
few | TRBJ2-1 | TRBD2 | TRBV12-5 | TGTGCTAGCCGGGGTAGCGGGGTCAATGAGCAGTTCTTC | CASRGSGVNEQFF
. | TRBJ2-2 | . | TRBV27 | TGTGCCAGCAGTTTATCACTTAGCGGATCCGGGGAGCTGTTTTTT | CASSLSLSGSGELFF